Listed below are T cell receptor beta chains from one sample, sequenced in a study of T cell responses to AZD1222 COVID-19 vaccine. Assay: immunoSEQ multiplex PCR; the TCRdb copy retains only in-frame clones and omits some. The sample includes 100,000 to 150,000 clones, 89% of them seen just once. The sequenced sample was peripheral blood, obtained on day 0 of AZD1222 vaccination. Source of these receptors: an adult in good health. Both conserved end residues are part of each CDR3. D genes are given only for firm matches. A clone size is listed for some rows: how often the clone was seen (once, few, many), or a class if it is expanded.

TGTGCCAGCAGCGTATCGGGCAGAGGCACTGAAGCTTTCTTT	CASSVSGRGTEAFF	TRBV9	TRBJ1-1	-	-
TGTGCCAGCTCCGAGACAGGGCGCACAGATACGCAGTATTTT	CASSETGRTDTQYF	TRBV6-5	TRBJ2-3	TRBD1	once
TGTGCCAGCAGCTTAACTGTTAACACTGAAGCTTTCTTT	CASSLTVNTEAFF	TRBV7-2	TRBJ1-1	-	-
TGTGCCAGCAGCTTGACGACAGGTATCAATCAGCCCCAGCATTTT	CASSLTTGINQPQHF	TRBV11-2	TRBJ1-5	-	-
TGCGCCAGCAGCCAAGAGGAGGGTGGTTATGGCTACACCTTC	CASSQEEGGYGYTF	TRBV4-3	TRBJ1-2	-	-
TGTGCCAGCAGCCTTGGGACAGCTAACTATGGCTACACCTTC	CASSLGTANYGYTF	TRBV3-1/TRBV3-2	TRBJ1-2	TRBD1	-
TGTGCCAGCAGTTTCGTAGAACAGGGTGACGAAAAACTGTTTTTT	CASSFVEQGDEKLFF	TRBV28	TRBJ1-4	-	-
TGTGCCAGCAGTGAACAGGGGGCAAACTATGGCTACACCTTC	CASSEQGANYGYTF	TRBV6-1	TRBJ1-2	TRBD1	-
TGCGCCAGCAGCTCCAAGATGGGCGGGGCAGGGGAAAACACTGAAGCTTTCTTT	CASSSKMGGAGENTEAFF	TRBV5-1	TRBJ1-1	-	-
TGCGCCAGCAGCTTTAGCAGGGGGCCCCAAGAGACCCAGTACTTC	CASSFSRGPQETQYF	TRBV5-1	TRBJ2-5	TRBD1	-
TGTGCCAGCAGCTTAGCCAATGGCTACACCTTC	CASSLANGYTF	TRBV7-9	TRBJ1-2	-	-
TGCGCCAGCAGCTTGGAGTGGAGACCCCGGGGAAAGCGGGGTGCCGGGGAGCTGTTTTTT	CASSLEWRPRGKRGAGELFF	TRBV5-1	TRBJ2-2	TRBD2	few
TGCGCCAGCAGCTACCCCCAGGGTCTCAACGAGCAGTACTTC	CASSYPQGLNEQYF	TRBV5-1	TRBJ2-7	-	-
TGTGCCAGCAGAAAGACAGGAAGCTCTGGGGCCAACGTCCTGACTTTC	CASRKTGSSGANVLTF	TRBV4-2	TRBJ2-6	-	-
TGTGCCACCCTATCTTTCAAGGATGGGGACACCATATATTTT	CATLSFKDGDTIYF	TRBV5-4	TRBJ1-3	-	once
TGTGCCAGCAGCTTGGTAGCGGGGGTTAGCACAGATACGCAGTATTTT	CASSLVAGVSTDTQYF	TRBV5-6	TRBJ2-3	TRBD2	-
TGTGCCAGCATAAAGGGGTTCGACTATGGCTACACCTTC	CASIKGFDYGYTF	TRBV6-5	TRBJ1-2	-	-
TGTGCCAGCAGCTCTGACAGGGACTCACCCCTCCACTTT	CASSSDRDSPLHF	TRBV11-3	TRBJ1-6	TRBD1	-
TGTGCCAGCTGGGATCGGGACCGCCATAACTATGGCTACACCTTC	CASWDRDRHNYGYTF	TRBV28	TRBJ1-2	-	-
TGTGCCAGCAGCCAAGATCATTCCTACCAAAGCAGCACAGATACGCAGTATTTT	CASSQDHSYQSSTDTQYF	TRBV3-1/TRBV3-2	TRBJ2-3	-	-
TGTGCCAGCAGCCCAAGGACAGGGGGGAAAAAACTGTTTTTT	CASSPRTGGKKLFF	TRBV3-1/TRBV3-2	TRBJ1-4	TRBD1	-
TGCGCCAGCAGCCAAGGGGAGGTTAACTATGGCTACACCTTC	CASSQGEVNYGYTF	TRBV4-1	TRBJ1-2	-	-
TGTGCCAGCAGTTGGGCTAATCAGCCCCAGCATTTT	CASSWANQPQHF	TRBV7-9	TRBJ1-5	-	-
TGTGCCAGTACGGGGGAGTGGGGCTACACCTTC	CASTGEWGYTF	TRBV19	TRBJ1-2	-	-
TGTGCCAGCAGCTTAGAGAGAGGGAACATGAACACTGAAGCTTTCTTT	CASSLERGNMNTEAFF	TRBV13	TRBJ1-1	-	-
TGCAGTGCTAGCATTGACTATGGCTACACCTTC	CSASIDYGYTF	TRBV20-1	TRBJ1-2	-	-
TGTGCCAGCAGCTTCCGTGCCGGTTATGGCTACACCTTC	CASSFRAGYGYTF	TRBV5-8	TRBJ1-2	-	-
TGTGCCAGCAGCTACCAGGGAAGCTCCTACGAGCAGTACTTC	CASSYQGSSYEQYF	TRBV5-6	TRBJ2-7	-	-
TGTGCCTGGAAGGGGTACGCTAGCGGGGCCTCCTACAATGAGCAGTTCTTC	CAWKGYASGASYNEQFF	TRBV30	TRBJ2-1	TRBD2	-
TGTGCCAGCAGTTGGATAGGGATAGGGAGGGATGGCTACACCTTC	CASSWIGIGRDGYTF	TRBV28	TRBJ1-2	-	few
TGTGCCAGCAGTTACTCGCAGAACACTGAAGCTTTCTTT	CASSYSQNTEAFF	TRBV6-6	TRBJ1-1	-	-
TGTGCCAGCTCACAAGGACAGGGAAATGAAGCTTTCTTT	CASSQGQGNEAFF	TRBV18	TRBJ1-1	TRBD1	-
TGTGCCAGCAGCACGGATCCAGGGGCCTCTGGAAACACCATATATTTT	CASSTDPGASGNTIYF	TRBV9	TRBJ1-3	-	-
TGCGCCAGCAGCTTGCAGGAGAACACTGAAGCTTTCTTT	CASSLQENTEAFF	TRBV5-1	TRBJ1-1	-	-
TGTGCCAGCAGCCAGGGAGCCAACTATGGCTACACCTTC	CASSQGANYGYTF	TRBV14	TRBJ1-2	-	-
TGTGCCAGCAGTAATCGACGGGAAGATGGCTACACCTTC	CASSNRREDGYTF	TRBV2	TRBJ1-2	-	-
TGTGCCAGCAGAACCGGTGAAATGAACACTGAAGCTTTCTTT	CASRTGEMNTEAFF	TRBV6-5	TRBJ1-1	-	once
TGTGCCTGGAGTTCCAGGTGGAATAATGAAAAACTGTTTTTT	CAWSSRWNNEKLFF	TRBV30	TRBJ1-4	-	-
TGCAGCGTTGCACCGCAGGGACTCTCCTACGAGCAGTACTTC	CSVAPQGLSYEQYF	TRBV29-1	TRBJ2-7	-	-
TGTGCCAGCAGCTTAGCTGGGACCGGGGGCCTTTACAATGAGCAGTTCTTC	CASSLAGTGGLYNEQFF	TRBV11-2	TRBJ2-1	-	-
TGTGCCAGCAGTGACTACACAGATACGCAGTATTTT	CASSDYTDTQYF	TRBV6-4	TRBJ2-3	-	-
TGCGCCAGCAGCGTCAGGGGATTTGGAAACACCATATATTTT	CASSVRGFGNTIYF	TRBV10-1	TRBJ1-3	-	-
TGTGCCAGCAAAGGGGCCTTAAATTCACCCCTCCACTTT	CASKGALNSPLHF	TRBV3-1/TRBV3-2	TRBJ1-6	-	-
TGTGCCAGCAGTCCAACCCGGTCCGCCGGGAGAACAGATACGCAGTATTTT	CASSPTRSAGRTDTQYF	TRBV27	TRBJ2-3	-	once
TGTGCCAGCAGCTTGGATTCAGAGGAGAATGGCTACACCTTC	CASSLDSEENGYTF	TRBV5-5	TRBJ1-2	-	-
TGTGCCAGCAGCGTGACAGGGGGGACCGGGGAGCTGTTTTTT	CASSVTGGTGELFF	TRBV6-5	TRBJ2-2	TRBD1	-
TGTGCCAGCAGTCCCGACAGGGGCAGCGAGCAGTACTTC	CASSPDRGSEQYF	TRBV2	TRBJ2-7	TRBD1	few
TGTGCCTGGAGTGTTCAGGGAGTTCAGCCCCAGCATTTT	CAWSVQGVQPQHF	TRBV30	TRBJ1-5	-	-
TGTGCCAGCAGCTTAGGGGGAGAGGGCTATGGCTACACCTTC	CASSLGGEGYGYTF	TRBV7-2	TRBJ1-2	-	-